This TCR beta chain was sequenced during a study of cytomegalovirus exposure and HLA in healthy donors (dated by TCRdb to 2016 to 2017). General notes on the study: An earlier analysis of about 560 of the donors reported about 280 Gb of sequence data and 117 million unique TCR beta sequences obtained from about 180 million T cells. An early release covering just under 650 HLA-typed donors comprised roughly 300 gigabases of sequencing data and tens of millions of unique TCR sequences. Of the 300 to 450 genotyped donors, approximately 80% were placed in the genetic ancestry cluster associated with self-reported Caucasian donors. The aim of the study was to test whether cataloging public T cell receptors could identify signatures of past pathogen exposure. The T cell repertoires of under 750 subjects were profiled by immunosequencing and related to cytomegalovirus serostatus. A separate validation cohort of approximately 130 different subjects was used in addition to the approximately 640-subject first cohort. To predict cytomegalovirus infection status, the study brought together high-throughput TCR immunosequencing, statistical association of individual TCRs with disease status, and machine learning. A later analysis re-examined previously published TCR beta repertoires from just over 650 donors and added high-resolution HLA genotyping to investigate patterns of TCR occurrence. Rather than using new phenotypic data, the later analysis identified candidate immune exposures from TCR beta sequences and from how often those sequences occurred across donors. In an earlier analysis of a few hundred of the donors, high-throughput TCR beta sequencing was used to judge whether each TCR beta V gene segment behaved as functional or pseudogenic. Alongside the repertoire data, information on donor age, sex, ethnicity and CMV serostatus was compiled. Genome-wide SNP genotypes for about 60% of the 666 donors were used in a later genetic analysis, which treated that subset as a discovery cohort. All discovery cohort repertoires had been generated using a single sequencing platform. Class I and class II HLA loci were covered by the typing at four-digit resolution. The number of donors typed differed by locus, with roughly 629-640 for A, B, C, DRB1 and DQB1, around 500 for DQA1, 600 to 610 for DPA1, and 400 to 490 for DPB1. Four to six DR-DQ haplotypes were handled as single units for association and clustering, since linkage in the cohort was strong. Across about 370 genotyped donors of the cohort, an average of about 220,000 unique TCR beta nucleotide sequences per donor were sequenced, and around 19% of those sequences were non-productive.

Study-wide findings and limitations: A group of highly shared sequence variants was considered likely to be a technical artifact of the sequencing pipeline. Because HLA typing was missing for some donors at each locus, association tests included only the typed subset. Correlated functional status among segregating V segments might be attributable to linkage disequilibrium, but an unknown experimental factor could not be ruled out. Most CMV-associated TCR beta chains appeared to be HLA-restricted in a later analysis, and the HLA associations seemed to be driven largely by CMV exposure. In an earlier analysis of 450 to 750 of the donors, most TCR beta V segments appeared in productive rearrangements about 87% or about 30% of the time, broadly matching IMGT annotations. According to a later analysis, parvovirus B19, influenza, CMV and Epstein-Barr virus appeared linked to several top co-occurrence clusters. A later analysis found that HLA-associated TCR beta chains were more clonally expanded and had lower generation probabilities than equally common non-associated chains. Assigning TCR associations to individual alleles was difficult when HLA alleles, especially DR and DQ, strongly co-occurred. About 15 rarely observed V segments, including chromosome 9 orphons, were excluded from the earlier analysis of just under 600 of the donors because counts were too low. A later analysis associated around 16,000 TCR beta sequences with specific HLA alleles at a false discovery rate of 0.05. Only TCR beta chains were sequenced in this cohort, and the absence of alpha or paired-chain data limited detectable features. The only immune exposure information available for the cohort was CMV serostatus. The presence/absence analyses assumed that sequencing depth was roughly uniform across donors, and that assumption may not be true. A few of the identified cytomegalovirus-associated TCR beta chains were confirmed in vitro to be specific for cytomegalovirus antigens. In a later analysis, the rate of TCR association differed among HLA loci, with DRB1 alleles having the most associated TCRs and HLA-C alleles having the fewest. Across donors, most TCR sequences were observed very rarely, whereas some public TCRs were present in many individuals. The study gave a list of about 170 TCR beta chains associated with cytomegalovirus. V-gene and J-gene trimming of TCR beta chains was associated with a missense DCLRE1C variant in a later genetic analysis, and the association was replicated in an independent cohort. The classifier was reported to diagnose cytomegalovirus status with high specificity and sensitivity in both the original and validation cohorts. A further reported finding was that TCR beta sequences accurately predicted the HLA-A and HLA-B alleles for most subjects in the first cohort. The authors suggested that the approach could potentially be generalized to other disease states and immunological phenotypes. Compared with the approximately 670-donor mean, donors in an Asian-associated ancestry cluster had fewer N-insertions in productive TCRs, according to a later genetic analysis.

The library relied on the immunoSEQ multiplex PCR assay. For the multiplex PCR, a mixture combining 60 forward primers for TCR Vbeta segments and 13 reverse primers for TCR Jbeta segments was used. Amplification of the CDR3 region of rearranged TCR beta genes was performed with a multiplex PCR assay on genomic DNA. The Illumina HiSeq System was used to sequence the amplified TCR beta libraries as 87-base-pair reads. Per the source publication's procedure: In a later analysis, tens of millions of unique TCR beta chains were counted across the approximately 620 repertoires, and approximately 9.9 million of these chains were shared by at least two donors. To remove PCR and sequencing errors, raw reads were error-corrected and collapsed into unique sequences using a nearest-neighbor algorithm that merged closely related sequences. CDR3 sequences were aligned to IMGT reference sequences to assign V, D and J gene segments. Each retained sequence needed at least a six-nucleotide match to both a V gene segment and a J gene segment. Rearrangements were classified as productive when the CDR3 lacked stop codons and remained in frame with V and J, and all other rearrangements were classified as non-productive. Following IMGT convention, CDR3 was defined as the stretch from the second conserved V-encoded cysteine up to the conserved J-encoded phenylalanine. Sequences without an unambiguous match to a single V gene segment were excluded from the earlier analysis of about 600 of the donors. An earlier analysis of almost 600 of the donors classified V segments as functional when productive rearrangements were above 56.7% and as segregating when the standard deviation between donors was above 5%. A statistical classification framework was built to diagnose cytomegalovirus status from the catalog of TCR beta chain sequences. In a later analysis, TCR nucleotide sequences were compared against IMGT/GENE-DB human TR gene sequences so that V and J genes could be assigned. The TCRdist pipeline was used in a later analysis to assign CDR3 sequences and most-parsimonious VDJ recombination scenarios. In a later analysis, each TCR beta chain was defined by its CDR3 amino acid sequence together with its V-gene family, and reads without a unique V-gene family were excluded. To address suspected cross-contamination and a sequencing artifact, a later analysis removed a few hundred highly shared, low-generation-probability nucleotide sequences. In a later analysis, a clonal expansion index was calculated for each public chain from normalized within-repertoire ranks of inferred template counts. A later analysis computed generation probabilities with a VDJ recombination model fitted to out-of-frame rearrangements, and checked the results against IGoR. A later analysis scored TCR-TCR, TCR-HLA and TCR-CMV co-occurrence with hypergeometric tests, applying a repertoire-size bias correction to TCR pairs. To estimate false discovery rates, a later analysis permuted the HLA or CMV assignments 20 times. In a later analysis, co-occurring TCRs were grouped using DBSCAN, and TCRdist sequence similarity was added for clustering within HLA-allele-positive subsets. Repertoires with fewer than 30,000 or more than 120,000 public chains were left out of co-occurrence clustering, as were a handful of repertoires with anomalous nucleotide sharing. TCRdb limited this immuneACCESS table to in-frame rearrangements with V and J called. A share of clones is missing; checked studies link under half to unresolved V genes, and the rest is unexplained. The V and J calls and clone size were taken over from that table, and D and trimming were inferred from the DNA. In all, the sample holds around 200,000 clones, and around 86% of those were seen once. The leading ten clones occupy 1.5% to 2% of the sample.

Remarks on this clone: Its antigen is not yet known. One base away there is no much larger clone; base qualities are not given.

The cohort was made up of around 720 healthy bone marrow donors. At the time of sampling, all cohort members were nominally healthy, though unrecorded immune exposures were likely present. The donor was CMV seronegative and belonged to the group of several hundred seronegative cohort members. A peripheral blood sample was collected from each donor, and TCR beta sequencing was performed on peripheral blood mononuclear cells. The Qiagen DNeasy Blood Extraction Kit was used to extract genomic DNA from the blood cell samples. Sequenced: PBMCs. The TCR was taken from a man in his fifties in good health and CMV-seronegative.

CDR3 sequence: CASSLVLTSGGFSEQFF. The sequenced DNA: TGTGCCAGCAGCTTAGTTCTTACTAGCGGGGGATTTAGCGAGCAGTTCTTC. The chain employs TRBV7-9 and TRBJ2-1; TRBD2 matches 11 bases in the middle. The germline V gene (reference sequence) yields SEHNR for CDR1 and FQNEAQ for CDR2. The germline V and J ends show losses of 1 base and 10 bases respectively, and no gene match explains 12 bases of the junction. From the cysteine up to the phenylalanine, the CDR3 has a length of 17 residues. Of the read, only the CDR3 DNA is kept; its 51 bases are in frame from base 1.